This T cell receptor (beta chain) was recorded in a study of T cell responses to AZD1222 COVID-19 vaccine. The study, taken as a whole, reports: Most donors were white British, females outnumbered males, and clonal diversity was possibly underestimated. CD4 TCRs linked to vaccination spanned spike, dominating at 160-218 and 743-854. Variant regions that are unmutated are reportedly the target of nearly half of spike-specific TCRs. The number of AZD1222 recipients seropositive at baseline was only five to seven.

TCRdb's copy holds only in-frame clones and misses some; the assay was immunoSEQ multiplex PCR. The specimen's table records 150,000 or so clones. CDR3 length: 15 amino acids. Germline V gives CDR1 MNHEY, CDR2 SMNVEV (reference sequence). V was pared by 8 bases and J by 2 bases, with 15 bases between. Points on this clone: Its target is not known.

The receptor was derived from an adult in good health. The specimen was peripheral blood. This sequence joins TRBV27 and TRBJ1-4; no clear D. The CDR3: CASARPDRTNEKLFF. The DNA for the CDR3 is TGTGCCAGCGCTCGCCCGGACCGCACTAATGAAAAACTGTTTTTT.